The 14 T cell receptor beta chains in this list originate from one sample, sequenced in a study of cytomegalovirus exposure and HLA in healthy donors. The PCR contained 60 Vbeta and 13 Jbeta primers. TCRdb's copy holds only in-frame clones and misses some; the assay was immunoSEQ multiplex PCR. The table shows some 150,000 clones, with roughly three quarters occurring only once. The sequenced sample consisted of PBMCs. Every receptor here comes from a woman between 45 and 60 years old in good health and CMV-seronegative.

This chain joins TRBV5-5 and TRBJ1-5; 7 nucleotides agree with TRBD1. The CDR3 has 15 amino acids. CDR1 and CDR2 from the germline V gene are SGHKS and YYEKEE (reference sequence). V shed 0 bases and J 6 bases; nucleotides not matched to a gene: 6. The CDR3 region is CASSLDSGGGQPQHF. The CDR3, as DNA: TGTGCCAGCAGCTTGGACTCAGGGGGAGGTCAGCCCCAGCATTTT.

The chain has TRBV18 and TRBJ1-1; D unresolved. This CDR3 contains 14 residues. Germline CDR1 reads KGHSH; CDR2 reads LQKENI. With 2 bases removed from V and 6 bases from J, the gap between germline ends came to 13 bases. DNA of the CDR3: TGTGCCAGCTCACCAACGGAGGGAAGGGCTGAAGCTTTCTTT. Translating it yields CASSPTEGRAEAFF. Drawing the rest from reference TRBV18 and TRBJ1-1, the complete variable domain is NAGVMQNPRHLVRRRGQEARLRCSPMKGHSHVYWYRQLPEEGLKFMVYLQKENIIDESGMPKERFSAEFPKEGPSILRIQQVVRGDSAAYFCASSPTEGRAEAFFGQGTRLTVV.

V usage is TRBV4-2 and J usage is TRBJ1-4, with 9 bases matching TRBD1. V shed 1 base, J shed 8 bases, and the junction held 5 bases outside the gene matches. This CDR3 has 15 residues. Germline CDR1 LGHNA, CDR2 YNFKEQ. CDR3 amino acids: CASSQGDRAGEKLFF. The CDR3 DNA reads TGTGCCAGCAGCCAAGGGGACAGGGCGGGAGAAAAACTGTTTTTT.

The chain combines TRBV5-1 with TRBJ1-1; D remains unclear. The CDR3 length is 13 residues. V was pared by 6 bases and J by 4 bases, with 13 bases between. Germline assignment: CDR1 SGHRS and CDR2 YFSETQ. CDR3 loop: CASTFHGSTEAFF. The DNA of the CDR3 is TGCGCCAGCACCTTTCATGGGAGCACTGAAGCTTTCTTT.

V usage is TRBV15 and J usage is TRBJ1-2, with 7 bases aligning to TRBD1. Germline loops: CDR1 LNHNV, CDR2 YYDKDF (reference sequence). This CDR3 is 13 amino acids long. Losses at the gene ends were 5 bases for V and 4 bases for J; bases not matched to a gene: 4. The DNA for the CDR3 is TGTGCCACCAGCTTGGGACAGACCTATGGCTACACCTTC. This gives the protein CATSLGQTYGYTF.

V and J are TRBV27 and TRBJ1-5; possible D gene TRBD1, 6 bases. V shed 4 bases and J shed 7 bases, with 17 bases lying between them. The CDR3 consists of 15 residues. The germline V gene has CDR1 MNHEY and CDR2 SMNVEV (reference sequence). The CDR3 sequence: CASSSRGTPEQPQHF. CDR3 DNA sequence: TGTGCCAGCAGTTCTAGGGGGACCCCGGAGCAGCCCCAGCATTTT.

Note on this clone: Within the sample, other DNA sequences also encode this same CDR3. This chain connects TRBV5-1 to TRBJ2-7; a possible D gene is TRBD2 (5 bases). The V gene lost 0 bases and the J gene lost 2 bases, with 9 bases spanning the gap. The CDR3 is made up of 14 amino acids. Germline V CDR1 and CDR2: SGHRS, YFSETQ. CDR3 region: CASSLGTPTYEQYF. In DNA, the CDR3 is TGCGCCAGCAGCTTGGGGACTCCTACCTACGAGCAGTACTTC. Full variable domain (rest looked up from reference TRBV5-1 and TRBJ2-7): KAGVTQTPRYLIKTRGQQVTLSCSPISGHRSVSWYQQTPGQGLQFLFEYFSETQRNKGNFPGRFSGRQFSNSRSEMNVSTLELGDSALYLCASSLGTPTYEQYFGPGTRLTVT.

The CDR3 DNA reads as TGCAGCGTTGCCCAGGGGGCGCAGGAGACCCAGTACTTC. Its protein product is CSVAQGAQETQYF. The chain employs TRBV29-1 and TRBJ2-5, with 8 bases that match TRBD1. The trim removed 4 bases at V and 5 bases at J, leaving 6 bases unmatched. This CDR3 contains 13 residues. The germline gives CDR1 SQVTM, CDR2 ANQGSEA. Combining the CDR3 with reference TRBV29-1 and TRBJ2-5 gives the whole variable domain SAVISQKPSRDICQRGTSLTIQCQVDSQVTMMFWYRQQPGQSLTLIATANQGSEATYESGFVIDKFPISRPNLTFSTLTVSNMSPEDSSIYLCSVAQGAQETQYFGPGTRLLVL.

J is TRBJ1-5 and V is TRBV4-1; a weak D match, TRBD1 (6 bases). V lost 4 bases, J lost 0 bases, and 10 bases lay in between. Germline values: CDR1 MGHRA, CDR2 YSYEKL. This CDR3 is built from 15 residues. The CDR3 loop reads CASSLQGYSNQPQHF. For the CDR3, the DNA is TGCGCCAGCAGCCTACAGGGCTATAGCAATCAGCCCCAGCATTTT.

With regard to this clone: The sample holds other DNA sequences that translate to the same CDR3. The chain employs TRBV5-1 and TRBJ2-3; 8 bases are shared with TRBD2. J gave up 0 bases and V 7 bases, and 10 bases lay outside the gene matches. Germline CDR1 is SGHRS and CDR2 is YFSETQ. The CDR3 has 16 residues. CDR3 sequence: CASSGIAGPSTDTQYF. In DNA, the CDR3 is TGCGCCAGCTCTGGGATAGCGGGGCCTAGCACAGATACGCAGTATTTT.

This sequence joins TRBV5-1 and TRBJ2-1, with a weak D call TRBD2 (5 bases). CDR1 and CDR2 from the germline V gene are SGHRS and YFSETQ. The CDR3 spans 15 residues. Trimming shortened V by 5 bases and J by 1 base, and 13 bases separated the two germline ends. The CDR3 region has the DNA TGCGCCAGCAGGGAGGTGCCCCCTTCCTACAATGAGCAGTTCTTC. Translating it yields CASREVPPSYNEQFF.

The genes are TRBV4-2 and TRBJ2-3, with 11 bases lining up with TRBD1. Germline trimming cut 1 base from V and 5 bases from J; bases unmatched to any gene: 5. There are 16 residues in the CDR3. The germline V gene has CDR1 LGHNA and CDR2 YNFKEQ. CDR3 nucleotide sequence: TGTGCCAGCAGCCAAGCCGGACAGGGGGCAATAGATACGCAGTATTTT. Its translation is CASSQAGQGAIDTQYF.

Only a few counts were recorded for this clone. Here the CDR3 DNA reads TGTGCCAGCAGTGAAGGGCTGAACTATGGCTACACCTTC. It encodes CASSEGLNYGYTF. The chain is built from TRBV2 and TRBJ1-2; D remains ambiguous. Trimming removed 1 base at V and 2 bases at J, with 5 bases between. Germline V CDR1 and CDR2: SNHLY, FYNNEI. The CDR3 length is 13 residues.

The chain employs TRBV6-4 and TRBJ2-2; a possible D gene is TRBD1 (5 bases). Germline V gene lookup returns CDR1 MRHNA and CDR2 SNTAGT. This CDR3 spans 13 amino acids. V gave up 5 bases and J gave up 6 bases, with 10 bases separating them. The CDR3 DNA reads TGTGCCAGCAGTAACAAACAGGCCGGGGAGCTGTTTTTT. Amino acid sequence: CASSNKQAGELFF.